This T cell receptor (beta chain) stems from a study of cytomegalovirus exposure and HLA in healthy donors. Study-level findings and limits: Some V segments, TRBV6-2 and TRBV6-3 among them, were indistinguishable and were therefore excluded.

V was cut by 4 bases and J by 7 bases, with 13 bases left in between. The CDR3 runs to 14 residues. CDR1 is MNHEY and CDR2 is SMNVEV in the germline V gene (reference sequence). Comment on this clone: Its antigen is currently unknown.

The primer mix had 60 Vbeta and 13 Jbeta primers. Assay used: immunoSEQ multiplex PCR; TCRdb lists only in-frame clones, some missing. This table has more than 95,000 clones, 78% appearing once. Sequencing input: PBMCs. The receptor comes from a woman aged 40 to 50 in good health and CMV-seronegative. The chain uses TRBV27 and TRBJ1-4; unclear D gene. CDR3 protein: CASSWSGELEKLFF. As DNA, the CDR3 is TGTGCCAGCAGTTGGTCCGGGGAGCTTGAAAAACTGTTTTTT.